Following are 20 T cell receptor beta chains from one sample sequenced in a study of T cell responses to AZD1222 COVID-19 vaccine. Data came from immunoSEQ multiplex PCR; TCRdb stores just in-frame clones and leaves some out. The sample records 95,000 to 150,000 clones, 92% being singletons. Sequenced here: peripheral blood, sampled on day 0 of AZD1222 vaccination. The receptors come from an adult in good health.

This rearrangement joins TRBV19 to TRBJ1-5; D unclear. The CDR3 totals 14 residues. From germline, CDR1 is LNHDA and CDR2 SQIVND (reference sequence). Trimming cost V 3 bases and J 9 bases, with 15 bases left between them. The CDR3 sequence: CASSIPDYSTPQHF. Here the CDR3 DNA reads TGTGCCAGTAGTATTCCGGATTATAGCACGCCCCAGCATTTT.

The V call is TRBV5-1, the J call TRBJ1-6, with 7 bases lining up with TRBD1. Germline loops: CDR1 SGHRS, CDR2 YFSETQ. The CDR3 sequence is 14 residues long. J gave up 7 bases and V 0 bases, and 1 base lay outside the gene matches. CDR3 amino acids: CASSLGQGNSPLHF. The CDR3 DNA reads TGCGCCAGCAGCTTGGGACAGGGAAATTCACCCCTCCACTTT.

The chain recombines TRBV10-3 with TRBJ2-5, with D perhaps matching TRBD1 (6 bases). From germline, CDR1 is ENHRY and CDR2 SYGVKD. V dropped 4 bases and J dropped 2 bases, with 14 bases sitting between them. This CDR3 has 15 amino acids. CDR3 residues: CAISGPRDKQETQYF. The CDR3 region has the DNA TGTGCCATCAGTGGCCCCCGGGACAAACAAGAGACCCAGTACTTC.

CDR3 protein: CASSQDPSGGLPGNEQFF. For the CDR3, the DNA is TGTGCCAGCAGCCAAGATCCCAGCGGGGGGCTCCCTGGAAATGAGCAGTTCTTC. The chain recombines TRBV3-1 (or the pseudogene TRBV3-2) with TRBJ2-1; 9 nucleotides line up with TRBD2. V shed 0 bases, J shed 7 bases, and the junction held 13 bases outside the gene matches. Germline V gene data show CDR1 as LGHDT and CDR2 as YNNKEL (reference sequence). The CDR3 spans 18 residues.

The chain links TRBV6-5 to TRBJ2-3; 7 positions agree with TRBD2. CDR1 MNHEY and CDR2 SVGAGI come from the germline V gene. This CDR3 comprises 11 residues. Unmatched junction bases numbered 2, after V lost 7 bases and J lost 7 bases. This CDR3 reads CASTSGHTQYF. CDR3 bases: TGTGCCAGCACTAGCGGACATACGCAGTATTTT.

This rearrangement joins TRBV21-1 to TRBJ2-1; TRBD2 is the table's D call and was not checked against the DNA. TRBV21-1 is an annotated pseudogene. The CDR3 is made up of 16 amino acids. CDR3 amino acids: CASSKRLAGTYNEQFF. The CDR3 DNA reads as TGTGCCAGCAGCAAAAGACTAGCGGGGACCTACAATGAGCAGTTCTTC.

This chain uses TRBV11-2 with TRBJ2-7; 8 bases fit TRBD1. The trim removed 1 base at V and 6 bases at J, leaving 8 bases unmatched. This CDR3 contains 15 residues. CDR1 SGHAT and CDR2 FQNNGV come from the germline V gene. The CDR3 reads CASSLGRDRNREQYF. The CDR3 nucleotides are TGTGCCAGCAGCTTAGGGCGGGACAGGAATCGCGAGCAGTACTTC.

The chain carries TRBV24-1 and TRBJ1-3, with D perhaps TRBD1 (6 bases). This CDR3 has 15 residues. Trimming pared 5 bases from V and 0 bases from J, leaving 10 bases between. CDR1 KGHDR and CDR2 SFDVKD come from the germline V gene. CDR3 residues: CATSAGAGSGNTIYF. DNA for the CDR3: TGTGCCACCAGTGCAGGGGCGGGCTCTGGAAACACCATATATTTT.

This clone has just one count. The CDR3 DNA is TGTGCCAGCAGCGTAGACTCACAAGAGACCCAGTACTTC. It yields the protein CASSVDSQETQYF. J is TRBJ2-5 and V is TRBV9; no clear D. CDR1 and CDR2 from the germline V gene are SGDLS and YYNGEE. The CDR3 has 13 residues. Trimming took off 0 bases at V and 2 bases at J, with 5 bases between the two ends. The variable domain in full, completed from reference TRBV9 and TRBJ2-5, reads DSGVTQTPKHLITATGQRVTLRCSPRSGDLSVYWYQQSLDQGLQFLIQYYNGEERAKGNILERFSAQQFPDLHSELNLSSLELGDSALYFCASSVDSQETQYFGPGTRLLVL.

The chain is built from TRBV28 and TRBJ1-5; D gene uncertain. Trimming removed 8 bases from V and 7 bases from J, with 21 bases in between. Germline V gives CDR1 MDHEN, CDR2 SYDVKM. This CDR3 spans 15 amino acids. The CDR3 protein is CASLTGGDRLQPQHF. Here the CDR3 DNA reads TGTGCCAGCCTGACGGGCGGGGATCGTTTACAGCCCCAGCATTTT.

V and J are TRBV6-1 and TRBJ2-1; D gene unclear. V lost 3 bases and J 4 bases, leaving 4 bases between the germline ends. Germline CDR1 and CDR2: MNHNS and SASEGT. The CDR3 has 12 amino acids. In DNA form, the CDR3 reads TGTGCCAGCAGTGACAGTTACAATGAGCAGTTCTTC. Amino acid sequence: CASSDSYNEQFF.

The chain employs TRBV3-1 (or the pseudogene TRBV3-2) and TRBJ1-4; D is uncertain. V lost 0 bases and J 4 bases, leaving 9 bases between the germline ends. This CDR3 has 15 residues. Looked up from germline, CDR1 is LGHDT and CDR2 is YNNKEL (reference sequence). The CDR3 bases are TGTGCCAGCAGCCAAGAAAGGGTTGATAATGAAAAACTGTTTTTT. Translating it yields CASSQERVDNEKLFF.

The CDR3 loop reads CASSLVGGIGTQYF. The CDR3 nucleotides are TGCGCCAGCAGCTTGGTCGGGGGGATTGGTACGCAGTATTTT. The chain couples TRBV5-1 to TRBJ2-3, with 7 bases identical to TRBD2. The V gene's germline CDR1 is SGHRS and CDR2 YFSETQ. This CDR3 is 14 amino acids long. V shed 0 bases, J shed 8 bases, and the junction held 6 bases outside the gene matches.

The chain links TRBV5-5 to TRBJ1-1; TRBD1 is a possible D gene (5 bases). Trimming left V 4 bases short and J 1 base short, with 14 bases between. Germline CDR1 and CDR2: SGHKS and YYEKEE (reference sequence). The CDR3 spans 15 residues. Here the CDR3 reads CASSEPGTWNTEAFF. For the CDR3, the DNA is TGTGCCAGCAGCGAGCCGGGGACCTGGAACACTGAAGCTTTCTTT.

This rearrangement joins TRBV7-9 to TRBJ2-3; D is ambiguous. There are 14 residues in the CDR3. V was cut by 2 bases and J by 2 bases, with 8 bases left in between. Germline-derived CDR1 and CDR2 are SEHNR and FQNEAQ (reference sequence). The CDR3 loop reads CASSLRTYTDTQYF. CDR3 in DNA: TGTGCCAGCAGCTTACGGACCTACACAGATACGCAGTATTTT.

The rearrangement uses TRBV18 and TRBJ2-1, with TRBD2 as a possible D gene (5 bases). Germline V CDR1 and CDR2: KGHSH, LQKENI. The CDR3 spans 15 residues. Between the trimmed V and J ends, which lost 3 bases and 4 bases, there was a span of 13 bases. CDR3 protein: CASSPPGVGYNEQFF. DNA of the CDR3: TGTGCCAGCTCACCCCCCGGGGTTGGATACAATGAGCAGTTCTTC. The full variable domain, completed using reference TRBV18 and TRBJ2-1, is NAGVMQNPRHLVRRRGQEARLRCSPMKGHSHVYWYRQLPEEGLKFMVYLQKENIIDESGMPKERFSAEFPKEGPSILRIQQVVRGDSAAYFCASSPPGVGYNEQFFGPGTRLTVL.

CDR3 region: CASSYGGINYGYTF. The CDR3 coding sequence is TGTGCCAGCAGCTACGGAGGAATTAACTATGGCTACACCTTC. The J gene is TRBJ1-2, the V gene TRBV6-5; D call uncertain. CDR1 and CDR2 from the germline V gene are MNHEY and SVGAGI. The CDR3 loop spans 14 amino acids. Trimming cost V 6 bases and J 1 base, with 12 bases left between them.

This clone was detected only once. The sample has other DNA sequences that encode this CDR3 too. V and J are TRBV12-3 or TRBV12-4 and TRBJ1-1; D not certain. CDR3 length equals 12 residues. V lost 3 bases to trimming and J lost 1 base, with 3 bases between them. CDR3 sequence reads: CASSFRNTEAFF. DNA of the CDR3: TGTGCCAGCAGTTTCAGGAACACTGAAGCTTTCTTT.

In DNA, the CDR3 is TGCGCCAGCAGCTTGGTGGCGCAGGCCTATAGCAATCAGCCCCAGCATTTT. Amino acid sequence: CASSLVAQAYSNQPQHF. This chain connects TRBV5-1 to TRBJ1-5, with unresolved D. This CDR3 region has 17 residues. Germline values: CDR1 SGHRS, CDR2 YFSETQ. V was trimmed by 0 bases and J by 0 bases, leaving 13 bases between them.

The chain has TRBV11-3 and TRBJ2-2; D is possibly TRBD1 or TRBD2 (7 bases each). CDR3 length: 16 amino acids. The V end was cut by 2 bases, the J end by 4 bases, with 14 bases between. Germline-derived CDR1 and CDR2 are SGHNT and YENEEA. The CDR3 reads CASSLRQGGTTGELFF. CDR3 bases: TGTGCCAGCAGCTTACGACAGGGAGGGACCACCGGGGAGCTGTTTTTT.